The following is a TCR beta chain sequence with its context. These data come from a study of control samples from healthy donors and cancer patients. The CDR3 extends over 16 amino acids. Germline assignment: CDR1 MDHEN and CDR2 SYDVKM. Trimming took 7 bases from V and 0 from J, leaving 13 bases between them. Produced via immunoSEQ multiplex PCR; TCRdb's table is partial and in-frame only. This sample has 150,000 to 200,000 clones, with 85% to 95% found just once. V and J are TRBV28 and TRBJ1-6; D call uncertain. The sequenced sample was blood. The receptor's source is a man under 40 in good health. The DNA of the CDR3 is TGTGCCAGCAATTTGGAACAGAACTCCTATAATTCACCCCTCCACTTT. Translation gives CASNLEQNSYNSPLHF.